These 24 T cell receptor beta chains share one sample of origin, sequenced in a study of CD4+ T cells in melanoma. Assay used: immunoSEQ multiplex PCR; TCRdb lists only in-frame clones, some missing. The repertoire holds fewer than 11,000 clones, with around 60% as singletons. Sample: cells from a culture (not recorded whether cultured in vitro). These receptors were taken from a human donor with melanoma.

This sequence joins TRBV19 and TRBJ1-6; D call uncertain. Trimming pared 3 bases from V and 7 bases from J, leaving 13 bases between. Per the germline V gene, CDR1 is LNHDA and CDR2 is SQIVND (reference sequence). CDR3 length equals 15 residues. The CDR3 spells CASSISEGMNSPLHF. The CDR3 DNA is TGTGCCAGTAGTATCAGCGAGGGAATGAATTCACCCCTCCACTTT.

The gene calls are TRBV19 and TRBJ2-7; D possibly corresponds to TRBD1 (5 bases). V gave up 1 base and J gave up 2 bases, with 9 bases separating them. The CDR3 consists of 14 residues. Germline assignment: CDR1 LNHDA and CDR2 SQIVND (reference sequence). The CDR3 region is CASSIADRPYEQYF. The CDR3 DNA reads as TGTGCCAGTAGTATAGCCGACAGACCCTACGAGCAGTACTTC.

This chain connects TRBV10-1 to TRBJ2-5; 9 positions match TRBD2. The germline V gene has CDR1 WNHNN and CDR2 SYGVQD (reference sequence). The junction had 6 bases not matched to a gene; V was cut back by 2 bases and J by 5 bases. The CDR3 contains 15 residues. This CDR3 is CASSERAGGTETQYF. The CDR3, as DNA: TGCGCCAGCAGTGAGCGGGCGGGGGGGACGGAGACCCAGTACTTC.

The chain employs TRBV9 and TRBJ1-1, with D hard to call. In germline, CDR1 is SGDLS, CDR2 YYNGEE. CDR3 size: 14 residues. With 0 bases removed from V and 4 bases from J, the gap between germline ends came to 10 bases. CDR3 in amino acids: CASSVGNGVTEAFF. The CDR3 bases are TGTGCCAGCAGCGTAGGGAATGGAGTCACTGAAGCTTTCTTT.

The rearrangement uses TRBV7-9 and TRBJ2-2, with 8 positions matching TRBD2. V trimming: 3 bases; J trimming: 6 bases; junction bases outside the gene matches: 6. CDR1 is SEHNR and CDR2 is FQNEAQ in the germline V gene (reference sequence). The CDR3 has 15 amino acids. CDR3 DNA: TGTGCCAGCAGCTTGACGGGGGGGCTGGCCGGGGAGCTGTTTTTT. Encoded protein: CASSLTGGLAGELFF.

This clone was detected a few times. The chain carries TRBV7-9 and TRBJ2-2, with D possibly being TRBD2 (5 bases). This CDR3 contains 15 residues. The ends were cut back, 7 bases at V and 2 bases at J, with 14 bases in the middle. Per germline, CDR1 SEHNR and CDR2 FQNEAQ (reference sequence). The CDR3 region is CASTHREGNTGELFF. The CDR3 DNA sequence: TGTGCCAGCACCCACCGAGAGGGAAACACCGGGGAGCTGTTTTTT.

The CDR3 nucleotides are TGTGCCAGCAAGAGAGGGGTATACACTGAAGCTTTCTTT. Protein sequence: CASKRGVYTEAFF. The chain combines TRBV2 with TRBJ1-1; weak D call: TRBD1 (5 bases). The CDR3 contains 13 residues. From germline, CDR1 is SNHLY and CDR2 FYNNEI. The V end was cut by 7 bases, the J end by 3 bases, with 12 bases between.

The chain has TRBV4-1 and TRBJ2-7; no clear D. Germline lookup yields CDR1 MGHRA and CDR2 YSYEKL. V shed 4 bases and J shed 2 bases, with 21 bases lying between them. The CDR3 is 17 amino acids. The CDR3 here is CASSPRFPRLNTYEQYF. CDR3 nucleotides: TGCGCCAGCAGCCCCCGTTTTCCGAGACTGAACACCTACGAGCAGTACTTC.

Only a few counts were recorded for this clone. The CDR3 sequence: CASTRSSGANVLTF. The DNA for the CDR3 is TGTGCCAGCACCAGGAGCTCTGGGGCCAACGTCCTGACTTTC. The chain employs TRBV7-9 and TRBJ2-6, with D uncertain. V was shortened by 7 bases and J by 0 bases, with 7 bases between the two germline ends. Germline-derived CDR1 and CDR2 are SEHNR and FQNEAQ (reference sequence). The CDR3 consists of 14 residues.

In its sample, this clone was seen once. The genes are TRBV6-6 and TRBJ2-7, with TRBD1 matching over 9 bases. CDR3 size: 14 residues. Trimming took 5 bases from V and 4 from J; bases not matched to a gene: 6. From germline, CDR1 is MNHNY and CDR2 SVGAGI (reference sequence). In DNA form, the CDR3 reads TGTGCCAGCAGTACCGGGGACAGGGTGTACGAGCAGTACTTC. This encodes CASSTGDRVYEQYF.

The chain combines TRBV10-2 with TRBJ2-1; D gene ambiguous. Trimming stripped 3 bases from V and 4 bases from J, with 22 bases between. The CDR3 runs 18 residues. The V gene's germline CDR1 is WSHSY and CDR2 SAAADI. CDR3: CASSDEYGVIPVYNEQFF. The CDR3 coding sequence is TGCGCCAGCAGTGACGAGTACGGAGTCATCCCCGTATACAATGAGCAGTTCTTC.

The V call is TRBV30, the J call TRBJ2-3; TRBD1 aligns across 8 bases. Per germline, CDR1 GTSNPN and CDR2 SVGIG (reference sequence). The CDR3 sequence is 15 residues long. Trimming cost V 5 bases and J 4 bases; bases outside gene matches: 11. The CDR3, as DNA: TGTGCCTGGTCCCCCCCGGACAGGGTGGCAGATACGCAGTATTTT. Its protein is CAWSPPDRVADTQYF.

The chain employs TRBV2 and TRBJ2-1; tentative D call: TRBD2 (6 bases). The CDR3 is made up of 15 amino acids. Germline CDR1 and CDR2: SNHLY and FYNNEI. The germline V and J ends were trimmed by 6 bases and 5 bases, with 17 bases remaining between them. The CDR3 DNA reads TGTGCCAGCAGCGCCCTCGGGACTCCCGACAATGAGCAGTTCTTC. The encoded protein is CASSALGTPDNEQFF. The whole variable domain, remainder taken from reference TRBV2 and TRBJ2-1, is EPEVTQTPSHQVTQMGQEVILRCVPISNHLYFYWYRQILGQKVEFLVSFYNNEISEKSEIFDDQFSVERPDGSNFTLKIRSTKLEDSAMYFCASSALGTPDNEQFFGPGTRLTVL.

The genes are TRBV5-1 and TRBJ1-1; TRBD1 agrees at 8 bases. This CDR3 has 15 residues. Germline V CDR1 and CDR2: SGHRS, YFSETQ. Losses at the gene ends were 3 bases for V and 10 bases for J; bases not matched to a gene: 14. In DNA, the CDR3 is TGCGCCAGCAGCTGGACCGGGACAGGCGGCGAGGTAGCTTTCTTT. This encodes CASSWTGTGGEVAFF.

In DNA form, the CDR3 reads TGCAGTGTCCCACTCAACACTGAAGCTTTCTTT. It specifies CSVPLNTEAFF. The chain links TRBV20-1 to TRBJ1-1; D not certain. The CDR3 runs 11 residues. V shed 7 bases and J shed 2 bases, with 8 bases lying between them. Germline lookup yields CDR1 DFQATT and CDR2 SNEGSKA (reference sequence).

The V call is TRBV19, the J call TRBJ2-1, with 7 bases lining up with TRBD1. The CDR3 is 17 amino acids. The junction had 15 bases not matched to a gene; V was cut back by 5 bases and J by 5 bases. CDR1 and CDR2 (germline): LNHDA, SQIVND (reference sequence). The CDR3 region has the DNA TGTGCCAGTAGTCGGGACAGAGCGAACAATATAAACAATGAGCAGTTCTTC. The encoded protein is CASSRDRANNINNEQFF. Full variable domain (missing parts from reference TRBV19 and TRBJ2-1): DGGITQSPKYLFRKEGQNVTLSCEQNLNHDAMYWYRQDPGQGLRLIYYSQIVNDFQKGDIAEGYSVSREKKESFPLTVTSAQKNPTAFYLCASSRDRANNINNEQFFGPGTRLTVL.

CDR3 sequence reads: CASSVSGAGFSEQYF. The CDR3 DNA sequence: TGTGCCAGCAGTGTCTCCGGGGCAGGCTTCTCCGAGCAGTACTTC. V gene TRBV6-5 combines with J gene TRBJ2-7; D possibly matches TRBD1 or TRBD2 (5 bases each). Germline-derived CDR1 and CDR2 are MNHEY and SVGAGI. The CDR3 spans 15 residues. The ends were cut back, 5 bases at V and 6 bases at J, with 20 bases in the middle.

The chain joins TRBV30 to TRBJ2-1, with TRBD1 matching over 7 bases. This CDR3 has 15 residues. The V segment lost 2 bases and the J segment 0 bases; nucleotides outside the gene matches: 4. Germline CDR1 GTSNPN, CDR2 SVGIG (reference sequence). The CDR3 loop is CAWSRQGSSYNEQFF. DNA of the CDR3: TGTGCCTGGAGTAGACAGGGAAGCTCCTACAATGAGCAGTTCTTC.

The V call is TRBV5-1, the J call TRBJ1-1; possible D gene TRBD1, 6 bases. Trimming removed 4 bases from V and 3 bases from J, with 16 bases in between. Germline lookup yields CDR1 SGHRS and CDR2 YFSETQ. The CDR3 covers 15 residues. The CDR3 DNA is TGCGCCAGCAGCGTTGCCCGGGCAGGGGACACTGAAGCTTTCTTT. It codes for CASSVARAGDTEAFF. Complete variable domain (other parts from reference TRBV5-1 and TRBJ1-1): KAGVTQTPRYLIKTRGQQVTLSCSPISGHRSVSWYQQTPGQGLQFLFEYFSETQRNKGNFPGRFSGRQFSNSRSEMNVSTLELGDSALYLCASSVARAGDTEAFFGQGTRLTVV.

Only a few counts were recorded for this clone. The rearrangement uses TRBV27 and TRBJ1-1; 9 bases line up with TRBD1. V gave up 8 bases and J gave up 4 bases; unmatched junction bases: 14. The CDR3 has 16 amino acids. CDR1 MNHEY and CDR2 SMNVEV come from the germline V gene (reference sequence). CDR3 in DNA: TGTGCCAGCTCCCCGGGGGACAGGGTAAGGGGCACTGAAGCTTTCTTT. Translation: CASSPGDRVRGTEAFF.

This clone was detected once. V gene TRBV5-1 combines with J gene TRBJ2-7; D unclear. Germline assignment: CDR1 SGHRS and CDR2 YFSETQ. The CDR3 length is 13 residues. V gave up 0 bases and J gave up 6 bases, with 10 bases separating them. This chain's CDR3 is CASSLVGNSEQYF. The DNA for the CDR3 is TGCGCCAGCAGCTTGGTCGGAAACAGCGAGCAGTACTTC.

This clone appeared a single time. The chain joins TRBV5-1 to TRBJ2-7; the match to TRBD1 covers 9 bases. The CDR3 runs 16 residues. Germline CDR1 is SGHRS and CDR2 is YFSETQ. Losses at the gene ends were 0 bases for V and 2 bases for J; bases not matched to a gene: 6. CDR3 region: CASSLGGGTGPYEQYF. The CDR3 DNA follows: TGCGCCAGCAGCTTGGGCGGCGGGACAGGGCCCTACGAGCAGTACTTC.

The rearrangement uses TRBV10-3 and TRBJ1-2; 9 bases map to TRBD1. The CDR3 is 17 residues long. CDR1 and CDR2 (germline): ENHRY, SYGVKD. V trimming: 2 bases; J trimming: 4 bases; junction bases outside the gene matches: 11. The chain's CDR3 is CAISETPGQGTPYGYTF. The CDR3 DNA is TGTGCCATCAGTGAGACCCCCGGACAGGGGACCCCCTATGGCTACACCTTC.

The J gene is TRBJ1-6, the V gene TRBV7-9, with D maybe TRBD1 (5 bases). CDR3 length: 15 amino acids. Trimming cost V 3 bases and J 7 bases, with 13 bases left between them. In germline, CDR1 is SEHNR, CDR2 FQNEAQ (reference sequence). The chain's CDR3 is CASSFSGGENSPLHF. In DNA, the CDR3 is TGTGCCAGCAGCTTTTCTGGGGGGGAAAATTCACCCCTCCACTTT.